This record covers a single TCR beta chain. Antigen specificity is unknown. This entry belongs to a study of Ad26.COV2.S vaccination and SARS-CoV-2 variants. About the study: Donor was in the COV1001 Ad26.COV2.S trial arm.

Measured with immunoSEQ multiplex PCR; TCRdb has only the in-frame clones, and not every one. Found here are roughly 350,000 clones, roughly 91% of them singletons; the top ten hold around 3.6%. CDR3 size: 13 residues. Study-wide points: People given the vaccine had a wider spike-specific TCR breadth than placebo recipients did. Breadth, reportedly substantial, characterized the spike-specific CD8+ and CD4+ T cell responses after vaccination.

Treatment indicated: about 20 received Ad26.COV2.S at low or high dose, single or two shots; about 5 received placebo; per-sample allocation not given. On day 63 after the first injection, vaccine and placebo recipients gave samples. The donor's status was that of an adult aged 18-55 years in Boston. This chain connects TRBV21-1 to TRBJ1-1. TRBV21-1 is described as a pseudogene. Specimen: peripheral blood, collected in a trial of Ad26.COV2.S vaccine versus placebo. The sequence came from a person aged 18-65 years who received the Ad26.COV2.S COVID-19 vaccine or a placebo. CDR3 protein: CASSKDEGTEAFF. The CDR3 region has the DNA TGTGCCAGCAGCAAAGATGAGGGCACTGAAGCTTTCTTT.